This is a list of T cell receptor beta chains from one sample in a study of blood T cell repertoires in COVID-19. The data were produced by immunoSEQ multiplex PCR, yet TCRdb's version contains in-frame clones alone and is incomplete. The sample carries some 300,000 clones, over 75% recorded once. The sequenced material came from PBMCs or T cells enriched from blood (not recorded which). All receptors derive from a woman aged 25 to 39 who had recovered from COVID-19. Each CDR3 is given with its conserved first and last residue. Fields, in order: clone size, J gene, V gene, D gene, CDR3 protein, CDR3 DNA. The D gene is left open where the match is weak. Some rows have no size entry. The others give once, few or many, or a class for an expanded clone.

>-|TRBJ1-2|TRBV7-8|TRBD1
CASSHSGQGAYGYTF
TGTGCCAGCAGCCACTCCGGGCAGGGGGCCTATGGCTACACCTTC
>-|TRBJ2-2|TRBV5-4|TRBD1
CASSLQGAQNTGELFF
TGTGCCAGCAGCTTACAGGGGGCCCAGAACACCGGGGAGCTGTTTTTT
>-|TRBJ2-7|TRBV19|TRBD1
CASSIRPGGGYEQYF
TGTGCCAGTAGTATCAGGCCAGGGGGCGGCTACGAGCAGTACTTC
>-|TRBJ1-1|TRBV5-4|TRBD1
CASSQQGFDTEAFF
TGTGCCAGCAGCCAACAGGGGTTCGACACTGAAGCTTTCTTT
>-|TRBJ2-2|TRBV30|-
CAWSVRRGYTGELFF
TGTGCCTGGAGTGTCCGCAGGGGTTATACCGGGGAGCTGTTTTTT
>-|TRBJ1-1|TRBV29-1|TRBD1
CSVARGLNTEAFF
TGCAGCGTTGCCAGGGGGTTGAACACTGAAGCTTTCTTT
>-|TRBJ2-4|TRBV28|TRBD2
CATARGSGGAGTKNIQYF
TGTGCCACCGCGAGAGGTAGCGGGGGGGCGGGGACCAAAAACATTCAGTACTTC
>-|TRBJ2-5|TRBV18|TRBD2
CASSPRTSGSGETQYF
TGTGCCAGCTCACCAAGGACTAGCGGCTCCGGAGAGACCCAGTACTTC
>-|TRBJ2-2|TRBV29-1|-
CSVAGGPNTGELFF
TGCAGCGTCGCCGGGGGGCCGAACACCGGGGAGCTGTTTTTT
>-|TRBJ2-1|TRBV24-1|TRBD1
CATSDLQPTGFHEQFF
TGTGCCACCAGTGATCTCCAACCGACAGGGTTTCATGAGCAGTTCTTC
>-|TRBJ2-7|TRBV18|-
CASSPPTRGYEQYF
TGTGCCAGCTCACCACCGACTAGGGGCTACGAGCAGTACTTC
>few|TRBJ2-2|TRBV18|TRBD1
CASSYYTPQGAVTGELFF
TGTGCCAGCTCCTACTACACCCCACAGGGGGCCGTCACCGGGGAGCTGTTTTTT
>-|TRBJ2-7|TRBV27|-
CASSLYSNPSLEQYF
TGTGCCAGCAGTTTATATAGTAATCCATCGCTCGAGCAGTACTTC
>-|TRBJ2-7|TRBV14|TRBD1
CASSRGTGGTYEQYF
TGTGCCAGCAGCCGGGGGACAGGGGGGACCTACGAGCAGTACTTC
>few|TRBJ2-2|TRBV7-2|TRBD2
CASSSPSGGAAGELFF
TGTGCCAGCAGCTCCCCTAGCGGGGGGGCCGCCGGGGAGCTGTTTTTT
>-|TRBJ2-1|TRBV5-1|TRBD1
CASSPWTGGDIYEQFF
TGCGCCAGCAGTCCCTGGACAGGGGGCGATATCTATGAGCAGTTCTTC
>-|TRBJ2-7|TRBV30|-
CAWSTSWGISYEQYF
TGTGCCTGGAGTACCAGCTGGGGCATCTCCTACGAGCAGTACTTC
>-|TRBJ2-1|TRBV11-2|TRBD2
CASSPGGTSGGAIGNEQFF
TGTGCCAGCAGCCCCGGGGGAACTAGCGGGGGGGCGATCGGGAATGAGCAGTTCTTC
>-|TRBJ2-2|TRBV7-2|-
CASSQSWHLNTGELFF
TGTGCCAGCAGCCAATCCTGGCATTTAAACACCGGGGAGCTGTTTTTT
>-|TRBJ2-3|TRBV6-5|-
CASSLWGGTDTQYF
TGTGCCAGCAGCCTATGGGGGGGCACAGATACGCAGTATTTT
>once|TRBJ2-7|TRBV7-8|-
CASSQEGGKQYF
TGTGCCAGCAGCCAAGAGGGCGGGAAACAGTACTTC
>-|TRBJ2-5|TRBV3-1/TRBV3-2|-
CASSQDYKTLQETQYF
TGTGCCAGCAGCCAAGATTACAAAACCCTCCAAGAGACCCAGTACTTC
>-|TRBJ2-3|TRBV15|TRBD2
CATSSPGGIPDTQYF
TGTGCCACCAGCAGTCCGGGGGGTATACCAGATACGCAGTATTTT
>-|TRBJ1-1|TRBV28|-
CASSLLGDWNTEAFF
TGTGCCAGCAGTTTATTAGGGGATTGGAACACTGAAGCTTTCTTT
>once|TRBJ2-5|TRBV4-3|TRBD1
CASSQGDRDQETQYF
TGCGCCAGCAGCCAAGGGGACAGAGACCAAGAGACCCAGTACTTC
>-|TRBJ1-1|TRBV5-6|TRBD1
CASSDRGQVNTEAFF
TGTGCCAGCAGCGACCGCGGACAGGTTAACACTGAAGCTTTCTTT
>few|TRBJ1-2|TRBV27|TRBD1
CASSLGQTSFYGYTF
TGTGCCAGCAGTTTGGGACAGACGAGTTTCTATGGCTACACCTTC
>-|TRBJ1-3|TRBV19|-
CASRPTVSSGNTIYF
TGTGCCAGTAGACCTACCGTGAGCTCTGGAAACACCATATATTTT
>once|TRBJ1-4|TRBV9|-
CASSVGGATNEKLFF
TGTGCCAGCAGCGTAGGGGGAGCAACTAATGAAAAACTGTTTTTT
>-|TRBJ1-2|TRBV19|-
CASSIAGESYGYTF
TGTGCCAGTAGTATCGCGGGGGAAAGCTATGGCTACACCTTC
>few|TRBJ2-5|TRBV29-1|TRBD2
CSVGGGPGETQYF
TGCAGCGTTGGCGGGGGGCCGGGTGAGACCCAGTACTTC
>-|TRBJ2-5|TRBV30|-
CAWSRRIQETQYF
TGTGCCTGGAGTAGGCGGATACAAGAGACCCAGTACTTC
>-|TRBJ2-7|TRBV11-3|TRBD1
CASSSRSTGGVDEQYF
TGTGCCAGCAGCTCACGTTCAACAGGGGGCGTCGACGAGCAGTACTTC
>-|TRBJ2-1|TRBV30|-
CAWTRRLTNEQFF
TGTGCCTGGACCAGAAGACTAACCAATGAGCAGTTCTTC
>-|TRBJ2-3|TRBV18|-
CASSPLIDTQYF
TGTGCCAGCTCACCACTTATAGATACGCAGTATTTT
>-|TRBJ1-5|TRBV2|-
CASNLGGFQPQHF
TGTGCCAGCAACCTTGGGGGGTTTCAGCCCCAGCATTTT
>-|TRBJ1-1|TRBV21-1|-
CASSPPGTGFTPNTEAFF
TGTGCCAGCAGCCCCCCTGGGACAGGTTTTACTCCTAACACTGAAGCTTTCTTT
>-|TRBJ2-5|TRBV7-9|-
CASSLASETQYF
TGTGCCAGCAGCTTAGCTAGTGAGACCCAGTACTTC
>-|TRBJ1-1|TRBV6-5|-
CASTSLGGENTEAFF
TGTGCCAGCACCTCCCTGGGGGGGGAGAACACTGAAGCTTTCTTT
>once|TRBJ2-7|TRBV6-5|TRBD1
CASSYRRTGGYEQYF
TGTGCCAGCAGTTACCGCCGGACAGGGGGCTACGAGCAGTACTTC
>-|TRBJ2-7|TRBV6-5|TRBD1
CASRKPGQGTHEQYF
TGTGCCAGCAGGAAACCGGGACAGGGGACCCACGAGCAGTACTTC
>-|TRBJ2-7|TRBV7-2|TRBD2
CASVIGGAGSEQYF
TGTGCCAGCGTAATCGGGGGGGCCGGGTCCGAGCAGTACTTC
>-|TRBJ1-2|TRBV21-1|-
CASSKRGSGGAANYGYTF
TGTGCCAGCAGCAAAAGAGGAAGTGGTGGGGCAGCTAACTATGGCTACACCTTC
>once|TRBJ2-1|TRBV24-1|-
CATSDGGLAEQFF
TGTGCCACCAGTGATGGTGGTCTGGCTGAGCAGTTCTTC
>-|TRBJ2-7|TRBV2|TRBD1
CASRPRAGGHEQYF
TGTGCCAGCAGACCCCGGGCAGGGGGCCACGAGCAGTACTTC
>-|TRBJ1-1|TRBV28|TRBD1
CASRPRTGVPPEAFF
TGTGCCAGCAGACCGCGGACAGGGGTTCCTCCTGAAGCTTTCTTT
>-|TRBJ1-3|TRBV2|-
CASSAVNTIYF
TGTGCCAGCAGTGCGGTGAACACCATATATTTT
>once|TRBJ1-1|TRBV19|-
CASSPAERALNTEAFF
TGTGCCAGTAGTCCGGCGGAGCGGGCGCTGAACACTGAAGCTTTCTTT